These 29 T cell receptor beta chains came from one sample sequenced in a study of T cell responses to AZD1222 COVID-19 vaccine. The repertoire was sequenced with immunoSEQ multiplex PCR; TCRdb's copy has only in-frame clones and lacks some. There are about 270,000 clones in the sample; 94% occur only once, and 0.55% lies in the top ten. The sequenced sample was peripheral blood, obtained 28 days after the second AZD1222 dose. The receptors originated from an adult who received the AZD1222 COVID-19 vaccine.

This chain connects TRBV19 to TRBJ2-2; TRBD2 might be the D (6 bases). CDR3 size: 17 residues. V was shortened by 0 bases and J by 4 bases, with 15 bases between the two germline ends. The germline V gene has CDR1 LNHDA and CDR2 SQIVND (reference sequence). CDR3 protein: CASSIEGRGPFTGELFF. The CDR3 nucleotides are TGTGCCAGTAGTATAGAGGGGCGGGGCCCGTTCACCGGGGAGCTGTTTTTT.

The J gene is TRBJ2-1, the V gene TRBV4-3; possibly TRBD1 for D (5 bases). CDR3 length: 14 residues. Germline-derived CDR1 and CDR2 are LGHNA and YSLEER. V was trimmed by 1 base and J by 7 bases, leaving 11 bases between them. CDR3 sequence reads: CASSQAAGWNEQFF. Here the CDR3 DNA reads TGCGCCAGCAGCCAAGCGGCAGGGTGGAATGAGCAGTTCTTC.

The chain combines TRBV7-6 with TRBJ1-6, with D uncertain. The CDR3 is made up of 18 amino acids. Germline CDR1 SGHVS, CDR2 FNYEAQ. Trimming left V 0 bases short and J 0 bases short, with 12 bases between. The CDR3 protein is CASSLAQAPGSYNSPLHF. In nucleotides, the CDR3 is TGTGCCAGCAGCTTAGCCCAGGCACCAGGCTCCTATAATTCACCCCTCCACTTT.

CDR3 coding DNA: TGTGCCAGCGGACAGACTACTGGTGACACCATATATTTT. Translated, it gives CASGQTTGDTIYF. V is TRBV12-3 or TRBV12-4 and J is TRBJ1-3; a weak D match, TRBD1 (6 bases). This CDR3 is built from 13 residues. Between the trimmed V and J ends, which lost 8 bases and 8 bases, there was a span of 16 bases.

V is TRBV16 and J is TRBJ2-7, with TRBD1 matching 8 bases. The junction had 4 bases not matched to a gene; V was cut back by 0 bases and J by 6 bases. CDR3 length: 14 residues. Germline V lookup: CDR1 KGHSY, CDR2 FQNENV. In DNA, the CDR3 is TGTGCCAGCAGCCAATCTGGGACAGGCTCCGAGCAGTACTTC. Protein: CASSQSGTGSEQYF.

The rearrangement joins TRBV5-1 to TRBJ1-6, with D unclear. Germline V gene lookup returns CDR1 SGHRS and CDR2 YFSETQ. The V and J ends lost 0 bases and 6 bases respectively, with 13 bases between them. There are 16 residues in the CDR3. CDR3 in amino acids: CASSLGSGSGNSPLHF. DNA for the CDR3: TGCGCCAGCAGCTTGGGATCCGGGTCTGGTAATTCACCCCTCCACTTT.

The V gene is TRBV24-1, the J gene TRBJ2-1; 10 bases map to TRBD1. The CDR3 loop spans 16 amino acids. Germline assignment: CDR1 KGHDR and CDR2 SFDVKD. The J segment lost 6 bases and the V segment lost 7 bases, leaving 11 bases of the junction unmatched. The DNA of the CDR3 is TGTGCCACCAGCTCGCCGGGACAGGGGCTACCCAATGAGCAGTTCTTC. It is translated as CATSSPGQGLPNEQFF.

The CDR3 DNA follows: TGTGCCACCAGCAGAGGGGCGGGAGGGCCCAATAATGAGCAGTTCTTC. It translates to CATSRGAGGPNNEQFF. The chain joins TRBV15 to TRBJ2-1, with 9 positions matching TRBD2. CDR3 length equals 16 residues. V lost 1 base and J lost 7; bases outside the gene matches: 8. Looked up from germline, CDR1 is LNHNV and CDR2 is YYDKDF (reference sequence). The full variable domain, in which reference TRBV15 and TRBJ2-1 provide the parts outside the CDR3, is DAMVIQNPRYQVTQFGKPVTLSCSQTLNHNVMYWYQQKSSQAPKLLFHYYDKDFNNEADTPDNFQSRRPNTSFCFLDIRSPGLGDTAMYLCATSRGAGGPNNEQFFGPGTRLTVL.

The genes are TRBV7-2 and TRBJ2-5; D remains ambiguous. Trimming left V 4 bases short and J 5 bases short, with 11 bases between. CDR3 size: 13 residues. CDR1 and CDR2 from the germline V gene are SGHTA and FQGNSA. This CDR3 reads CASSYGSGETQYF. The CDR3 bases are TGTGCCAGCAGCTACGGTAGTGGCGAGACCCAGTACTTC.

This clone has only one observation. V usage is TRBV5-5 and J usage is TRBJ2-7; perhaps TRBD1 as D (6 bases). CDR1 is SGHKS and CDR2 is YYEKEE in the germline V gene (reference sequence). The CDR3 has 15 amino acids. Trimming stripped 6 bases from V and 1 base from J, with 17 bases between. The CDR3 protein is CASTKQQGSSYEQYF. Written as DNA, the CDR3 is TGTGCCAGCACCAAACAACAGGGTTCGTCCTACGAGCAGTACTTC.

This chain links TRBV14 with TRBJ2-3; possible D gene TRBD1, 6 bases. The V end was cut by 5 bases, the J end by 6 bases, with 15 bases between. The CDR3 is made up of 14 amino acids. Germline V gene lookup returns CDR1 SGHDN and CDR2 FVKESK. CDR3 coding DNA: TGTGCCAGCAGCTCCCGGGACACAAGGGATACGCAGTATTTT. This encodes CASSSRDTRDTQYF.

The rearrangement uses TRBV10-3 and TRBJ1-2; D is ambiguous. Trimming shortened V by 0 bases and J by 6 bases, and 8 bases separated the two germline ends. The germline V gene encodes CDR1 ENHRY and CDR2 SYGVKD. This CDR3 has 13 amino acids. The DNA of the CDR3 is TGTGCCATCAGTGAGTCGGCGTTAGATGGCTACACCTTC. Protein sequence: CAISESALDGYTF.

The chain combines TRBV7-8 with TRBJ2-7, with D possibly matching TRBD2 (5 bases). Germline loops: CDR1 SGHVS, CDR2 FQNEAQ. Trimming removed 5 bases from V and 2 bases from J, with 13 bases in between. CDR3 length: 14 amino acids. CDR3 loop: CASSPGAATYEQYF. For the CDR3, the DNA is TGTGCCAGCAGCCCTGGAGCGGCAACCTACGAGCAGTACTTC.

V usage is TRBV6-2 or TRBV6-3 and J usage is TRBJ1-1; no definite D call. The CDR3 has 14 amino acids. V was pared by 0 bases and J by 1 base, with 6 bases between. Germline values: CDR1 MNHEY, CDR2 SVGEGT. The CDR3 region has the DNA TGTGCCAGCAGTTACTCCGTGCCGAACACTGAAGCTTTCTTT. The encoded protein is CASSYSVPNTEAFF.

The rearrangement uses TRBV19 and TRBJ2-4; the D is unclear. This CDR3 is built from 15 residues. The V end was cut by 4 bases, the J end by 3 bases, with 13 bases between. CDR1 is LNHDA and CDR2 is SQIVND in the germline V gene (reference sequence). The DNA for the CDR3 is TGTGCCAGTAGTAGTACAAGGTTTCTCAAAAACATTCAGTACTTC. Translated: CASSSTRFLKNIQYF.

This CDR3 is CASSPGFSGNTIYF. For the CDR3, the DNA is TGTGCCAGCAGTCCGGGATTCTCTGGAAACACCATATATTTT. This rearrangement joins TRBV6-5 to TRBJ1-3, with D unresolved. This CDR3 has 14 residues. Germline loops: CDR1 MNHEY, CDR2 SVGAGI. The V end was cut by 5 bases, the J end by 0 bases, with 8 bases between.

V and J are TRBV28 and TRBJ1-6, with D maybe TRBD1 (6 bases). V was trimmed by 6 bases and J by 8 bases, leaving 14 bases between them. This CDR3 contains 14 residues. Germline CDR1 is MDHEN and CDR2 is SYDVKM. The CDR3 loop is CASSYPGGDSPLHF. CDR3 nucleotide sequence: TGTGCCAGCAGCTACCCGGGGGGCGATTCACCCCTCCACTTT.

The chain has TRBV7-6 and TRBJ2-1; a possible D gene is TRBD1 (5 bases). CDR3 length: 15 amino acids. CDR1 and CDR2 from the germline V gene are SGHVS and FNYEAQ. Trimming left V 2 bases short and J 0 bases short, with 8 bases between. This CDR3 reads CASSLQGPSYNEQFF. CDR3 coding DNA: TGTGCCAGCAGCTTACAGGGTCCCTCCTACAATGAGCAGTTCTTC.

The chain uses TRBV28 and TRBJ1-4, with D maybe TRBD1 (6 bases). The length of the CDR3 is 16 residues. V gave up 5 bases and J gave up 5 bases, with 18 bases separating them. The V gene's germline CDR1 is MDHEN and CDR2 SYDVKM. This chain's CDR3 is CASSTQGPGRNEKLFF. The CDR3 nucleotides read TGTGCCAGCAGTACACAGGGCCCGGGAAGGAATGAAAAACTGTTTTTT. The complete variable domain, with remaining parts taken from reference TRBV28 and TRBJ1-4, reads DVKVTQSSRYLVKRTGEKVFLECVQDMDHENMFWYRQDPGLGLRLIYFSYDVKMKEKGDIPEGYSVSREKKERFSLILESASTNQTSMYLCASSTQGPGRNEKLFFGSGTQLSVL.

The V call is TRBV28, the J call TRBJ1-1; D may be TRBD1 (5 bases). Germline V CDR1 and CDR2: MDHEN, SYDVKM. This CDR3 has 15 residues. The V gene lost 7 bases and the J gene lost 5 bases, with 20 bases spanning the gap. Written as DNA, the CDR3 is TGTGCCAGCATCCTCCTGACCCAGGGTGAGACTGAAGCTTTCTTT. Its protein product is CASILLTQGETEAFF.

In its sample, this clone was seen once. This sequence joins TRBV6-5 and TRBJ2-5, with TRBD1 as a possible D gene (5 bases). The germline V and J ends were trimmed by 6 bases and 4 bases, with 9 bases remaining between them. CDR1 is MNHEY, CDR2 SVGAGI, per germline. The CDR3 covers 12 residues. CDR3 nucleotide sequence: TGTGCCAGCAGCTCCGACAGAGAGACCCAGTACTTC. Amino acids: CASSSDRETQYF.

The chain combines TRBV5-1 with TRBJ1-1, with D perhaps TRBD1 (5 bases). V was trimmed by 9 bases and J by 2 bases, leaving 14 bases between them. The CDR3 contains 13 residues. CDR1 is SGHRS and CDR2 is YFSETQ in the germline V gene. Here the CDR3 reads CATRWGENTEAFF. The CDR3 DNA reads as TGCGCCACCCGGTGGGGGGAAAACACTGAAGCTTTCTTT.

The chain uses TRBV2 and TRBJ2-5; 8 bases match TRBD2. The V and J ends lost 0 bases and 3 bases, in that order; junction bases with no gene match: 6. CDR3 length: 16 amino acids. Germline loops: CDR1 SNHLY, CDR2 FYNNEI. In DNA form, the CDR3 reads TGTGCCAGCAGTGAAGCGCTCACTAGCGGTAAAGAGACCCAGTACTTC. As protein: CASSEALTSGKETQYF.

The chain uses TRBV24-1 and TRBJ1-4, with D uncertain. CDR3 length: 15 residues. Between the trimmed V and J ends, which lost 3 bases and 8 bases, there was a span of 15 bases. Germline assignment: CDR1 KGHDR and CDR2 SFDVKD. CDR3 protein: CATSDPAMMEEKLFF. As DNA, the CDR3 is TGTGCCACCAGTGATCCGGCCATGATGGAAGAAAAACTGTTTTTT.

The J gene is TRBJ2-1, the V gene TRBV28; D may be TRBD2 (5 bases). The CDR3 length is 18 residues. Germline CDR1 reads MDHEN; CDR2 reads SYDVKM. The V gene lost 5 bases and the J gene lost 4 bases, with 24 bases spanning the gap. CDR3 nucleotides: TGTGCCAGCAGTCCCCTCACCCGAGGAGGAGATTTTTACAATGAGCAGTTCTTC. Its translation is CASSPLTRGGDFYNEQFF. The variable domain in full, with the rest retrieved from reference TRBV28 and TRBJ2-1, is DVKVTQSSRYLVKRTGEKVFLECVQDMDHENMFWYRQDPGLGLRLIYFSYDVKMKEKGDIPEGYSVSREKKERFSLILESASTNQTSMYLCASSPLTRGGDFYNEQFFGPGTRLTVL.

The V call is TRBV7-9, the J call TRBJ2-3; 8 nucleotides align to TRBD2. V was clipped by 4 bases and J by 3 bases; unmatched bases: 15. Germline CDR1 reads SEHNR; CDR2 reads FQNEAQ (reference sequence). The CDR3 has 18 residues. CDR3 sequence (DNA): TGTGCCAGCAGCTACCTCCGGGCGGAGCGGGGGAGGACAGATACGCAGTATTTT. It codes for CASSYLRAERGRTDTQYF. Using reference TRBV7-9 and TRBJ2-3 for the parts outside the CDR3, the full variable domain is DTGVSQNPRHKITKRGQNVTFRCDPISEHNRLYWYRQTLGQGPEFLTYFQNEAQLEKSRLLSDRFSAERPKGSFSTLEIQRTEQGDSAMYLCASSYLRAERGRTDTQYFGPGTRLTVL.

The V and J genes are TRBV6-1 and TRBJ2-2, with TRBD1 matching over 8 bases. The trim removed 3 bases at V and 4 bases at J, leaving 7 bases unmatched. Germline CDR1 is MNHNS and CDR2 is SASEGT. The CDR3 runs 16 residues. In DNA, the CDR3 is TGTGCCAGCAGTGACGGACAGGGAGGTACCACCGGGGAGCTGTTTTTT. It specifies CASSDGQGGTTGELFF.

The rearrangement uses TRBV6-2 or TRBV6-3 and TRBJ2-1, with TRBD2 matching over 8 bases. This CDR3 contains 15 residues. V was clipped by 2 bases and J by 6 bases; unmatched bases: 6. Germline lookup yields CDR1 MNHEY and CDR2 SVGEGT. Here the CDR3 DNA reads TGTGCCAGCAGTTACAGGACTAGCTCCATCAATGAGCAGTTCTTC. Residues: CASSYRTSSINEQFF.

The chain combines TRBV5-8 with TRBJ2-1; 8 bases are a match to TRBD1. This CDR3 is built from 15 residues. V lost 4 bases, J lost 7 bases, and 10 bases stayed unmatched. In germline, CDR1 is SGHTS, CDR2 YDEGEE. The DNA of the CDR3 is TGTGCCAGCAGCGCGACAGGGGTAGGTCGGAATGAGCAGTTCTTC. This sequence encodes CASSATGVGRNEQFF.